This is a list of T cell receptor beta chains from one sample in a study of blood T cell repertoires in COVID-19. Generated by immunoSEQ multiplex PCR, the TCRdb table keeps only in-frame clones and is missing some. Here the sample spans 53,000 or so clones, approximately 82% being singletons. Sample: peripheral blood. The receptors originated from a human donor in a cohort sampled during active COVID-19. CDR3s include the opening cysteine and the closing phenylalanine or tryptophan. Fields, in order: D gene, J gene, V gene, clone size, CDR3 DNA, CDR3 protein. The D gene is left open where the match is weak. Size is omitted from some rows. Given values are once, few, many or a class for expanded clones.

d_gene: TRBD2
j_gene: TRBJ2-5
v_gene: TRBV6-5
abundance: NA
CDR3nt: TGTGCCAGCCGGATGGCGGGAGGGGGGGAGACCCAGTACTTC
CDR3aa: CASRMAGGGETQYF

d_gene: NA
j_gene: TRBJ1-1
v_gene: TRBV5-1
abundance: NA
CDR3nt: TGCGCCAGCAGCCGTTTGGGGCAGGTCCCAAAATTT
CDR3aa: CASSRLGQVPKF

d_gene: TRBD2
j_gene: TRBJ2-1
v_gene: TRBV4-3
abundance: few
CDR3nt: TGCGCCAGCAGCCAAGATCATGCTAGCGGGGGGGAGAATGAGCAGTTCTTC
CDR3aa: CASSQDHASGGENEQFF

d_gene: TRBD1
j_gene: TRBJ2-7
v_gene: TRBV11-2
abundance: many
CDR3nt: TGTGCCAGCAGCCAACAGGGGAGCTCCTACGAGCAGTACTTC
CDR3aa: CASSQQGSSYEQYF

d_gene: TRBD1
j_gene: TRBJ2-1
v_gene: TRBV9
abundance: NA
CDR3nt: TGTGCCAGCAGCGTGGGACAGGGGCCCTACAATGAGCAGTTCTTC
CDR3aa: CASSVGQGPYNEQFF

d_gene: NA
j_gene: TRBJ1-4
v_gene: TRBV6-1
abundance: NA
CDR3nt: TGTGCCAGCAGTGAAGTTGTGGGCGCCAGTGAAAAACTGTTTTTT
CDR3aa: CASSEVVGASEKLFF

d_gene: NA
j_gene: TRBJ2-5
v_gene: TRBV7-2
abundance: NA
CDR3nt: TGTGCCAGCAGCTTAGCGGGGGGGGGCTCCATAGAGACCCAGTACTTC
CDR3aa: CASSLAGGGSIETQYF

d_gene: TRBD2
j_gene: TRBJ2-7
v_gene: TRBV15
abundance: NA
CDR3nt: TGTGCCACCAGCAGAGCGGGGACTAGCTACGAGCAGTACTTC
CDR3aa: CATSRAGTSYEQYF

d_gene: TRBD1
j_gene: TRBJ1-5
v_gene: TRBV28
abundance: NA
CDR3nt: TGTGCCAGCAGTTCGGCGACAGGGCTCAATCAGCCCCAGCATTTT
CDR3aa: CASSSATGLNQPQHF

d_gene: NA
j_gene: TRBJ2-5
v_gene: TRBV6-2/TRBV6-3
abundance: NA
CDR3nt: TGTGCCAGCAGTTTTTTCCGGGGGTCGCCTGCGGAGACCCAGTACTTC
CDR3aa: CASSFFRGSPAETQYF

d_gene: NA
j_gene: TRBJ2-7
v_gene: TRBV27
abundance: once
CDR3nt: TGTGCCACCGAGGGCCCCGGGTACGAGCAGTACTTC
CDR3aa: CATEGPGYEQYF

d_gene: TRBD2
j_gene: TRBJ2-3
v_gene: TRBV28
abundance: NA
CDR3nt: TGTGCCAGCAGTTTAGCGGGAGTCCCAGATACGCAGTATTTT
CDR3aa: CASSLAGVPDTQYF

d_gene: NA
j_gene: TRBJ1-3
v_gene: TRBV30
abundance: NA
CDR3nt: TGTGCCTGGAGTGTACGTGGAGTAAGTGGAAACACCATATATTTT
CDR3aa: CAWSVRGVSGNTIYF

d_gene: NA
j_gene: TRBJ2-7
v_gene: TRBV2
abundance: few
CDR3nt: TGTGCCAGCAGCCCTCCCCGGGTCGAGCAGTACTTC
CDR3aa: CASSPPRVEQYF

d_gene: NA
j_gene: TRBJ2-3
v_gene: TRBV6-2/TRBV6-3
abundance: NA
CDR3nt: TGTGCCAGCAGTTATGGAGGGGGGGGCACAGATACGCAGTATTTT
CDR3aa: CASSYGGGGTDTQYF

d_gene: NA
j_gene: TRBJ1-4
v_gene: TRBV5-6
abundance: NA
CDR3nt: TGTGCCAGCAGCTTCAAGCAGGCGGGGGAAAAACTGTTTTTT
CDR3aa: CASSFKQAGEKLFF

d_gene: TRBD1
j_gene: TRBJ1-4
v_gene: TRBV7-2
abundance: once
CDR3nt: TGTGCCAGCAGCCGGGACAGCGGATTGAATAATGAAAAACTGTTTTTT
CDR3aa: CASSRDSGLNNEKLFF

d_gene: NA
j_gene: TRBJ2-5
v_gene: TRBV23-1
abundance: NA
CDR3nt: TGCGCCAGCAGTCAATCGGGTAGGGAGAATCCCCAAGAGACCCAGTACTTC
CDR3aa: CASSQSGRENPQETQYF

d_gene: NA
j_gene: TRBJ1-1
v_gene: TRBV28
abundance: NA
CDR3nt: TGTGCCAGCAGTAACTACAGGGTACCTGAAGCTTTCTTT
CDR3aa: CASSNYRVPEAFF

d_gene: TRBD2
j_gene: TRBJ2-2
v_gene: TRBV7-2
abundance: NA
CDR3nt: TGTGCCAGCAGCCCCCGGCTAGCGGCCCTCACCGGGGAGCTGTTTTTT
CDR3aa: CASSPRLAALTGELFF

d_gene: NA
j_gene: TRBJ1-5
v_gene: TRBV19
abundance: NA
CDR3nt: TGTGCCAGTAGTGCCCGGACAGATCAGCCCCAGCATTTT
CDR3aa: CASSARTDQPQHF

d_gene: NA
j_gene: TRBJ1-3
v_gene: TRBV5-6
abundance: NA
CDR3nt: TGTGCCAGCAGCAGGACACCTTCTGGAAACACCATATATTTT
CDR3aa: CASSRTPSGNTIYF

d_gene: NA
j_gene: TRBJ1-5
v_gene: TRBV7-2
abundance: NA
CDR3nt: TGTGCCAGCAGCGGAGGTTCAGGAGGCAATCAGCCCCAGCATTTT
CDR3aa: CASSGGSGGNQPQHF

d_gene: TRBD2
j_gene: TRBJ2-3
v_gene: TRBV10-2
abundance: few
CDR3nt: TGCGCCAGCAGTGCACCGGGACTAGCGGGAAGGGTGCAGTATTTT
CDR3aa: CASSAPGLAGRVQYF

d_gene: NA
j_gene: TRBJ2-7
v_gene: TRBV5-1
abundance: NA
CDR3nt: TGCGCCAGCAGCTTGGCCAGGGGACCTCTGGCCCACGAGCAGTACTTC
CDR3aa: CASSLARGPLAHEQYF

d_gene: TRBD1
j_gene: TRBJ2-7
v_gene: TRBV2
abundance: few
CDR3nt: TGTGCCAGCAGTGGGACAGGGGACGAGCAGTACTTC
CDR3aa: CASSGTGDEQYF

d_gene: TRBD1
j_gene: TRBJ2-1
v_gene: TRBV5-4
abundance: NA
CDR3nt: TGTGCCAGCAGCAAGACAGGGGGCAATGAGCAGTTCTTC
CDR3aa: CASSKTGGNEQFF

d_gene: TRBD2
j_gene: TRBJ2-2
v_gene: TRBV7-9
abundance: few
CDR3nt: TGTGCCAGCACCTCGGGACTAGCGGGAGGCACCGGGGAGCTGTTTTTT
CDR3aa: CASTSGLAGGTGELFF

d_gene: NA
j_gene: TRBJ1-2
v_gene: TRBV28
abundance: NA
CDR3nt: TGTGCCAGCAGTAAGTGGGGGCGCCTGAGTGACTACACCTTC
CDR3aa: CASSKWGRLSDYTF

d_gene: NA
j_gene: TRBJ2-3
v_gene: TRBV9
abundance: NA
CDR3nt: TGTGCCAGCAGCGTATGGGGGGAGAGCACAGATACGCAGTATTTT
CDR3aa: CASSVWGESTDTQYF

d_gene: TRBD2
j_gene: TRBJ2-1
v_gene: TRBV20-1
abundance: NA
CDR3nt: TGCAGTGCTAGGACCGGGACTAGAGGTTTCTTC
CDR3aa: CSARTGTRGFF

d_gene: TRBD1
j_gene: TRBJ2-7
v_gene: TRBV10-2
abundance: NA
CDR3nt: TGCGCCAGCAGTGGACAGGGGGCAGGTGAGCAGTACTTC
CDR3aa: CASSGQGAGEQYF

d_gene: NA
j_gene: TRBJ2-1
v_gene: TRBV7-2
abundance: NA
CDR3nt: TGTGCCAGCAGCTTAGGCGCCCGGGGGTACAATGAGCAGTTCTTC
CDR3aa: CASSLGARGYNEQFF

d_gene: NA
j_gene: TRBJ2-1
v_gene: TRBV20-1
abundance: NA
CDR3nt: TGCAGTGCTCGCCGTTCGGGGGAGCAGTTCTTC
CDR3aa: CSARRSGEQFF

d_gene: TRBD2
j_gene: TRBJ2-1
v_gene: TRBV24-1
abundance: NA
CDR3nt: TGTGCCACGGCGGAGGCGGGGGGATCCTACAATGAGCAGTTCTTC
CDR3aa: CATAEAGGSYNEQFF

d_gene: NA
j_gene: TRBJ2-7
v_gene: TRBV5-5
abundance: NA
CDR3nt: TGTGCCAGCAGCTTCACAGATTACGAGCAGTACTTC
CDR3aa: CASSFTDYEQYF

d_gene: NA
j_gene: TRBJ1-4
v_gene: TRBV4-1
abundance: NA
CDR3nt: TGCGCCAGCAGCCTATCAGGGCGCGGTAATGAAAAACTGTTTTTT
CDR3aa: CASSLSGRGNEKLFF

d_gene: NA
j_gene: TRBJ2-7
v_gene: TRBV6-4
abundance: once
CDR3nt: TGCCCCAGCACCGGCGAGCAGTACTTC
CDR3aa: CPSTGEQYF

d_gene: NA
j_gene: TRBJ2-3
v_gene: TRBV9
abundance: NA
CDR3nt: TGTGCCAGCAGCCCCTTACAGACAGATACGCAGTATTTT
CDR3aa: CASSPLQTDTQYF

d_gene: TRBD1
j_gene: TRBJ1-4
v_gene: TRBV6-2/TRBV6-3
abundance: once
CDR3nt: TGTGCCAGCAGTAACCCCGGGACAGGGGCGCGAAAACTGTTTTTT
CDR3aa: CASSNPGTGARKLFF

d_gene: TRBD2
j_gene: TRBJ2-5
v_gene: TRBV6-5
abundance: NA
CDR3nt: TGTGCCAGCAGGATACTAGCGGACGAACAAGAGACCCAGTACTTC
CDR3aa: CASRILADEQETQYF

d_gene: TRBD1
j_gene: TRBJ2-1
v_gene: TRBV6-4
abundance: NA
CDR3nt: TGTGCCAGCAGCGCCGGGACAGGGTATGATGAGCAGTTCTTC
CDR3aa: CASSAGTGYDEQFF

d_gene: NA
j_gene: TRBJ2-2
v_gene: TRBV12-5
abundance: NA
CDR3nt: TGTGCTAGTGGTTTGGGGAGCGGGGAGCTGTTTTTT
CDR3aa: CASGLGSGELFF